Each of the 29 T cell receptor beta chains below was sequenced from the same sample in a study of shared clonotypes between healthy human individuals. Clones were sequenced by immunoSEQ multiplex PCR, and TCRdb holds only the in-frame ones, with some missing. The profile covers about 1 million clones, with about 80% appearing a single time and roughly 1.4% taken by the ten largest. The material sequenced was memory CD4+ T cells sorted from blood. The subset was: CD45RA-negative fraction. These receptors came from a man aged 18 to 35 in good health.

CDR3 protein: CASSLSSGNTIYF. CDR3 sequence (DNA): TGTGCCAGCAGCTTATCTTCTGGAAACACCATATATTTT. This rearrangement joins TRBV7-3 to TRBJ1-3; D gene uncertain. CDR1 is SGHTA and CDR2 is FQGTGA in the germline V gene. This CDR3 is 13 amino acids long. V was cut by 2 bases and J by 1 base, with 3 bases left in between.

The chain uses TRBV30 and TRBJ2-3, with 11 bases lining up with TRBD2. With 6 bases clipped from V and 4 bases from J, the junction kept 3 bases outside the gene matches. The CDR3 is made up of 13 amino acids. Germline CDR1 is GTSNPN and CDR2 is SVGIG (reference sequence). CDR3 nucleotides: TGTGCCTGCCTAGCGGGAGGCGCAGATACGCAGTATTTT. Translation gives CACLAGGADTQYF.

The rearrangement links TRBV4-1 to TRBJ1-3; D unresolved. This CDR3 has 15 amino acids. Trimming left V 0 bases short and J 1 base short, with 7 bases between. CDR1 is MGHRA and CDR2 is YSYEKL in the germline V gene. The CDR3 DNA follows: TGCGCCAGCAGCCAAGATTCAGGATCTGGAAACACCATATATTTT. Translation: CASSQDSGSGNTIYF.

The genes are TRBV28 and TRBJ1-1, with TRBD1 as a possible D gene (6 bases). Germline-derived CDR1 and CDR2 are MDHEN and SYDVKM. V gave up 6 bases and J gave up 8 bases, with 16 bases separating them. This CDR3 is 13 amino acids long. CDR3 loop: CASSLQGGREAFF. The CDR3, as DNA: TGTGCCAGCAGCTTACAGGGAGGTAGGGAAGCTTTCTTT. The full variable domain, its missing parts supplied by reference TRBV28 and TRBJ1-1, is DVKVTQSSRYLVKRTGEKVFLECVQDMDHENMFWYRQDPGLGLRLIYFSYDVKMKEKGDIPEGYSVSREKKERFSLILESASTNQTSMYLCASSLQGGREAFFGQGTRLTVV.

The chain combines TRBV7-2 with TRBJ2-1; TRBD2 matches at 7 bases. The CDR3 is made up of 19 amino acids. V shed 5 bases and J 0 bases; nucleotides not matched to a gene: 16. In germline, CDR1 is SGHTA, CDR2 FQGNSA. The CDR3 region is CASSPRYGISSGSYNEQFF. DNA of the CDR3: TGTGCCAGCAGCCCCCGCTATGGGATTTCTAGCGGCTCCTACAATGAGCAGTTCTTC.

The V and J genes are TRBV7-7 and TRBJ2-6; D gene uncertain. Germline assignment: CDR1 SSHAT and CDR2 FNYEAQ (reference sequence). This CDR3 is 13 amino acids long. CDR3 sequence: CASGLAGANVLTF. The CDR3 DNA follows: TGTGCTAGTGGCCTGGCTGGGGCCAACGTCCTGACTTTC. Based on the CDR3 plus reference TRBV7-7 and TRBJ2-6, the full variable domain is GAGVSQSPRYKVTKRGQDVTLRCDPISSHATLYWYQQALGQGPEFLTYFNYEAQPDKSGLPSDRFSAERPEGSISTLTIQRTEQRDSAMYRCASGLAGANVLTFGAGSRLTVL.

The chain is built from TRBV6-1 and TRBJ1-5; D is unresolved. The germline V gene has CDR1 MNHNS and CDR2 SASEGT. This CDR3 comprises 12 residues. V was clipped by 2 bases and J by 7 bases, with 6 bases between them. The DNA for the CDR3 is TGTGCCAGCAGTGAACCTCTCCAGCCCCAGCATTTT. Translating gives CASSEPLQPQHF.

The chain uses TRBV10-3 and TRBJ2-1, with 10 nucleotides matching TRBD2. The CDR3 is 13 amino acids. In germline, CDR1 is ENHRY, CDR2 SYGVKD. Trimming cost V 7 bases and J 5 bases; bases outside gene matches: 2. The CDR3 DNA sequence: TGTGCCATCACTAGCGGGGGAGACAATGAGCAGTTCTTC. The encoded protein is CAITSGGDNEQFF.

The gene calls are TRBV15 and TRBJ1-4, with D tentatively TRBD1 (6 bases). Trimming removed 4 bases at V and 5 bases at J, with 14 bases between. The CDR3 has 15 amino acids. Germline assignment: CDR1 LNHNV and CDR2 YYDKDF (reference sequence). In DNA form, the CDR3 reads TGTGCCACCAGCACTAGACAGGCCGGGAATGAAAAACTGTTTTTT. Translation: CATSTRQAGNEKLFF.

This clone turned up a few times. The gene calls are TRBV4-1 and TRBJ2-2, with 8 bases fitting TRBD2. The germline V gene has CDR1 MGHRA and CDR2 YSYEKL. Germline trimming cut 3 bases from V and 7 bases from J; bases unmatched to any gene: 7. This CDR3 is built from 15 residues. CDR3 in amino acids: CASSQSALAVGELFF. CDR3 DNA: TGCGCCAGCAGCCAGAGTGCACTAGCGGTCGGGGAGCTGTTTTTT.

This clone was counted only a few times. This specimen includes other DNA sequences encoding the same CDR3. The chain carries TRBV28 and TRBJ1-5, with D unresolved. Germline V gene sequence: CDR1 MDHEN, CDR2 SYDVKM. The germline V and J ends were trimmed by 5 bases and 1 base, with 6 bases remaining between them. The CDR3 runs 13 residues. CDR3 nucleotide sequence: TGTGCCAGCAGTACCGACAGCAATCAGCCCCAGCATTTT. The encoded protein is CASSTDSNQPQHF.

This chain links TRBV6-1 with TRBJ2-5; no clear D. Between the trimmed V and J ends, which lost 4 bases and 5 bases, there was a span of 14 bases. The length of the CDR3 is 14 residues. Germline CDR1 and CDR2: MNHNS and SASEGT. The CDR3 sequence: CASSAGLGMETQYF. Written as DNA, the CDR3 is TGTGCCAGCAGTGCAGGCCTGGGGATGGAGACCCAGTACTTC.

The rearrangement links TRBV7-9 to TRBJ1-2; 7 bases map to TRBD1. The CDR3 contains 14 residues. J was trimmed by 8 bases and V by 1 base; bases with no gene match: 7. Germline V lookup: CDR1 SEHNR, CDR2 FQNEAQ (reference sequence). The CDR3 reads CASSLETDRVGYTF. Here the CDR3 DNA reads TGTGCCAGCAGCTTAGAAACTGACAGGGTGGGCTACACCTTC.

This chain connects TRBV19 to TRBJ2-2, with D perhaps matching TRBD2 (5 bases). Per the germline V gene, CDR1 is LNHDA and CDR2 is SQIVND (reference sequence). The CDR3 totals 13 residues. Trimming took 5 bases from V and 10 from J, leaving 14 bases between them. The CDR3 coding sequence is TGTGCCAGTAGTGGGAGACGGTCTATGGAGCTGTTTTTT. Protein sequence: CASSGRRSMELFF.

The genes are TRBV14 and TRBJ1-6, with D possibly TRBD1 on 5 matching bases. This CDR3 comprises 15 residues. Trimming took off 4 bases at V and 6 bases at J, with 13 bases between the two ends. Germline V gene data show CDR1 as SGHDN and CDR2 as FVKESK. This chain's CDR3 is CASSPGGTRNSPLHF. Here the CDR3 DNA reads TGTGCCAGCAGCCCGGGGGGGACTCGTAATTCACCCCTCCACTTT.

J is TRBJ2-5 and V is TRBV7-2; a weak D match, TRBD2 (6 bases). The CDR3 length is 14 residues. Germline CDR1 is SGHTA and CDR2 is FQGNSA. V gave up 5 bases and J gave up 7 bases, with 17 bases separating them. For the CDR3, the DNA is TGTGCCAGCAGCCGCGGGGCCTTTCAGGGGACCCAGTACTTC. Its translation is CASSRGAFQGTQYF.

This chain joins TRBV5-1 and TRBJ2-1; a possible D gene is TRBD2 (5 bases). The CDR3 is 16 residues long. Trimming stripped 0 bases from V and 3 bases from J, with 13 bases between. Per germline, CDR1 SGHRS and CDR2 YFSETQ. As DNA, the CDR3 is TGCGCCAGCAGCTTGGATGGAGCTAGCCACTACAATGAGCAGTTCTTC. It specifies CASSLDGASHYNEQFF.

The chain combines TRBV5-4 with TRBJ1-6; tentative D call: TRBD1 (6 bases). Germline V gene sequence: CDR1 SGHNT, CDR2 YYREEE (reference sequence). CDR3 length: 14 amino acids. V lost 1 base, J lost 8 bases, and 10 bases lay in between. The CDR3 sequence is CASSLLRGDSPLHF. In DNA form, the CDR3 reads TGTGCCAGCAGCTTGCTCAGGGGAGATTCACCCCTCCACTTT.

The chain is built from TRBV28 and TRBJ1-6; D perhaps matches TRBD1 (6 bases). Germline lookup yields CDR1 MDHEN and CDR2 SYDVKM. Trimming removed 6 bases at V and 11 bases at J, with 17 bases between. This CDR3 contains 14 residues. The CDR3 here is CASSPPGESAPLHF. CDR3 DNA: TGTGCCAGCAGCCCTCCAGGGGAAAGTGCACCCCTCCACTTT.

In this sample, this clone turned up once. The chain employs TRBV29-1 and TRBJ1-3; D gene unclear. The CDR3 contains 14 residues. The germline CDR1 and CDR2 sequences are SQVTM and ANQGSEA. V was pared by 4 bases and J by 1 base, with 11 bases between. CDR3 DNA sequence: TGCAGCGTTGTTCCGTCGAATTCTGGAAACACCATATATTTT. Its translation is CSVVPSNSGNTIYF. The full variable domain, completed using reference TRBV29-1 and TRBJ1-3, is SAVISQKPSRDICQRGTSLTIQCQVDSQVTMMFWYRQQPGQSLTLIATANQGSEATYESGFVIDKFPISRPNLTFSTLTVSNMSPEDSSIYLCSVVPSNSGNTIYFGEGSWLTVV.

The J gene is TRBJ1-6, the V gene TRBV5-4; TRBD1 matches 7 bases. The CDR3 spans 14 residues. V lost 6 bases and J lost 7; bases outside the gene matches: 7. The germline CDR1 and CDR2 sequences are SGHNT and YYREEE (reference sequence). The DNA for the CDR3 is TGTGCCAGCACCCGGGACAGCCAAAATTCACCCCTCCACTTT. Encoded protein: CASTRDSQNSPLHF. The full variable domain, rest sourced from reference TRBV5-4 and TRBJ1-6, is ETGVTQSPTHLIKTRGQQVTLRCSSQSGHNTVSWYQQALGQGPQFIFQYYREEENGRGNFPPRFSGLQFPNYSSELNVNALELDDSALYLCASTRDSQNSPLHFGNGTRLTVT.

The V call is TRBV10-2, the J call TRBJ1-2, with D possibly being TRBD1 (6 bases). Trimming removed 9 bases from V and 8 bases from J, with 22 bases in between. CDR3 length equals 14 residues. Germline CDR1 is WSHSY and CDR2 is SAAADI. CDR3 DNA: TGCGCCAGTGGTGGACAGCCGTCTAAGTCCGGCTACACCTTC. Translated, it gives CASGGQPSKSGYTF.

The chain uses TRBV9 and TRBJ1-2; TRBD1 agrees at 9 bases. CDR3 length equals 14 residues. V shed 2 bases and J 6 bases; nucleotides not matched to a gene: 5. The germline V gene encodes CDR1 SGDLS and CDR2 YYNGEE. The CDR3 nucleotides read TGTGCCAGCAGCGTGACGGGACAGGGAGATGGCTACACCTTC. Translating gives CASSVTGQGDGYTF.

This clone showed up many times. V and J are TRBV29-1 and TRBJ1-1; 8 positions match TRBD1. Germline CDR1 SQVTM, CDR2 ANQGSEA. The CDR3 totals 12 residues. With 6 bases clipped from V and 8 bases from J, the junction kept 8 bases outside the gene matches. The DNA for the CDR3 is TGCAGCGTGCGACAGGGGAAGGGGGAAGCTTTCTTT. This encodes CSVRQGKGEAFF.

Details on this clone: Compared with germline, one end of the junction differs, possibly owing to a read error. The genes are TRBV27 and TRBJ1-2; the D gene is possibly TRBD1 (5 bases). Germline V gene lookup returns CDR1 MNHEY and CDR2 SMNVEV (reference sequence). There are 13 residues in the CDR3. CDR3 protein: CASGLGRGYGYTF. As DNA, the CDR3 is TGTGCCAGCGGTTTGGGGCGGGGATATGGCTACACCTTC.

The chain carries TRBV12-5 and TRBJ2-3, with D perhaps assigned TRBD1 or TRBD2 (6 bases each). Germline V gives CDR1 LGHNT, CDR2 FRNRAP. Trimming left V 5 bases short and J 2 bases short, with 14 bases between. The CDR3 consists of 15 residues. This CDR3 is CASGPGGFPTDTQYF. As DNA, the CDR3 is TGTGCTAGTGGTCCCGGGGGCTTTCCCACAGATACGCAGTATTTT.

CDR3 sequence reads: CASSQTGYLTDTQYF. CDR3 in DNA: TGTGCCAGCAGCCAGACAGGTTACCTCACAGATACGCAGTATTTT. The chain uses TRBV11-3 and TRBJ2-3; D is possibly TRBD1 (6 bases). CDR1 is SGHNT and CDR2 is YENEEA in the germline V gene. The CDR3 is 15 amino acids. The V gene lost 5 bases and the J gene lost 2 bases, with 14 bases spanning the gap.

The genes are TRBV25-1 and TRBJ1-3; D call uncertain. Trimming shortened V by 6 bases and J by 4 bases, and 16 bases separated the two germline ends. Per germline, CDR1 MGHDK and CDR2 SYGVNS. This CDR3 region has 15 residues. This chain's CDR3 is CASRPGGESGNTIYF. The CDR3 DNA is TGTGCCAGCAGGCCTGGTGGGGAGAGCGGAAACACCATATATTTT.

The CDR3 nucleotides read TGTGCCATCAGTGATCCAGCGTTGAGCTCTGGGGCCAACGTCCTGACTTTC. Protein: CAISDPALSSGANVLTF. The chain combines TRBV10-3 with TRBJ2-6, with D unresolved. The germline V and J ends were trimmed by 3 bases and 0 bases, with 12 bases remaining between them. The CDR3 runs to 17 residues. Looked up from germline, CDR1 is ENHRY and CDR2 is SYGVKD.